Below are 2 T cell receptor beta chains sequenced from a single sample in a study of blood T cell repertoires in COVID-19. The repertoire was sequenced with immunoSEQ multiplex PCR; TCRdb's copy has only in-frame clones and lacks some. Seen here are roughly 220,000 clones, about 85% observed once, and the top ten hold 2.9%. The sequenced sample was peripheral blood. The receptors were gathered from a man aged 50 to 59 who had recovered from COVID-19.

V usage is TRBV28 and J usage is TRBJ1-1; D unresolved. The CDR3 runs to 11 residues. The V end lost 3 bases, the J end lost 9 bases, and 8 bases lay between the germline ends. Germline V gene sequence: CDR1 MDHEN, CDR2 SYDVKM. CDR3 loop: CASSFTHKAFF. DNA of the CDR3: TGTGCCAGCAGTTTCACCCACAAAGCTTTCTTT.

The rearrangement links TRBV28 to TRBJ1-4; D is unresolved. V lost 3 bases, J lost 10 bases, and 9 bases lay in between. The CDR3 contains 12 residues. Germline V gene sequence: CDR1 MDHEN, CDR2 SYDVKM. The CDR3 DNA is TGTGCCAGCAGTTTTTTGGCGGGAAAACTGTTTTTT. Encoded protein: CASSFLAGKLFF.